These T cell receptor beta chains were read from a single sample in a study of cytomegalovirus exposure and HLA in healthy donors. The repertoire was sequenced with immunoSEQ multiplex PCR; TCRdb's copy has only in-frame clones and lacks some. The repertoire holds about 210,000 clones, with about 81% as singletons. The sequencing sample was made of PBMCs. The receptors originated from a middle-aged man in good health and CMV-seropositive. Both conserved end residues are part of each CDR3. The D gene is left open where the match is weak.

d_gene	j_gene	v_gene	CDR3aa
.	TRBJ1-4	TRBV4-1	CASSQERGEANEKLFF
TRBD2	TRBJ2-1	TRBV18	CASSPGTSGKQDEQFF
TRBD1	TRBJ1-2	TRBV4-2	CASSQLQGRRNYGYTF
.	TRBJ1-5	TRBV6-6	CASSYSGGVRPQHF
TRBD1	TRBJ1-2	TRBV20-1	CSARTGGGYTF
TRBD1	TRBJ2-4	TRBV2	CASRGTGGTKNIQYF
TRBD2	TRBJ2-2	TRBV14	CASSRTSLTGELFF
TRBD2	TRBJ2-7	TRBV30	CAWSAGLAGTYEQYF
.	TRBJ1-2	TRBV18	CASSPPTGDGYTF
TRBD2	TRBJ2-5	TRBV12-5	CASGLVGSGSWRETQYF
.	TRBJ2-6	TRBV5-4	CASSREVGRRSSGANVLTF
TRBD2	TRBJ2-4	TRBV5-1	CASSLGTSGSNAKNIQYF
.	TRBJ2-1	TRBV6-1	CASSEKRSYNEQFF
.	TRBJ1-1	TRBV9	CASSEIYGYSQAFF
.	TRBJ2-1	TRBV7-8	CASSLVPAAANEQFF
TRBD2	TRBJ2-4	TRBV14	CASSQGGIGRGNIQYF
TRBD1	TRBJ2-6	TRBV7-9	CASSPDRAFPGANVLTF
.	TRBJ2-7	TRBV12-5	CASGLVQDSEQYF
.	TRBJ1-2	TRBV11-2	CASSFTLGADYGYTF
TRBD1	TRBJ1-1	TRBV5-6	CASSDDRVNTEAFF
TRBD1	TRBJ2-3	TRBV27	CASRTTQGFGTDTQYF
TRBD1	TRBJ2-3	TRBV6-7	CASSYPRTGQLVISTDTQYF
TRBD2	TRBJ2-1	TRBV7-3	CASSNAGTSKLRPYNEQFF
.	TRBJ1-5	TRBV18	CASSPREDSPQHF
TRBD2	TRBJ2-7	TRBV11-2	CASSFFSGRIYEQYF
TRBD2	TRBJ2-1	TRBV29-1	CSAPSLAGGYNEQFF
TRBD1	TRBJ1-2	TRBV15	CATSRDRTNYGYTF
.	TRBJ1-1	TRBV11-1	CASSQQGNTEAFF
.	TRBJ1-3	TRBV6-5	CATRRGGSGNTIYF
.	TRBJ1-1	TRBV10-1	CASRVGENTEAFF
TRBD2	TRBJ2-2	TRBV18	CASTPTSGSPGELFF
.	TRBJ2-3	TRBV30	CAWSSTVTDTQYF
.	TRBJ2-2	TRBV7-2	CASSIPVPNTGELFF
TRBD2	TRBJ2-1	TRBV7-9	CASSPKRLAGAKSEQFF
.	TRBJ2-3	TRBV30	CAWSHGGSNTDTQYF
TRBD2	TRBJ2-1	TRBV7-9	CASSLYLMRESSYNEQFF
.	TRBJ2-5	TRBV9	CASSETTETQYF
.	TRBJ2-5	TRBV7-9	CASSFRGAREETQYF
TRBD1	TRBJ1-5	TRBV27	CASSLRGHSQPQHF
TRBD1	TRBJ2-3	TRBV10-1	CASSQNFRDRQYF